This passage covers 16 T cell receptor beta chains from one sample sequenced in a study of blood T cell repertoires in COVID-19. Here immunoSEQ multiplex PCR was the method, and the copy in TCRdb shows in-frame clones only, minus some. The table has about 400,000 clones, 86% seen once. The specimen was peripheral blood. The receptor set was obtained from a woman younger than 45 with active or convalescent COVID-19.

V is TRBV30 and J is TRBJ2-7; TRBD2 matches 10 bases. The CDR3 consists of 16 residues. With V trimmed by 0 bases and J by 6 bases, 11 bases remained unmatched. Germline loops: CDR1 GTSNPN, CDR2 SVGIG (reference sequence). The CDR3 loop reads CAWSVDPAGGPSEQYF. The CDR3 DNA reads as TGTGCCTGGAGTGTAGATCCAGCGGGAGGGCCCTCCGAGCAGTACTTC.

The chain has TRBV5-1 and TRBJ1-6, with D perhaps matching TRBD1 (5 bases). Germline CDR1 SGHRS, CDR2 YFSETQ. CDR3 length: 14 residues. V was shortened by 4 bases and J by 6 bases, with 11 bases between the two germline ends. The CDR3 DNA is TGCGCCAGCAGCCCCCACAGGTTTAATTCACCCCTCCACTTT. It encodes CASSPHRFNSPLHF.

The chain has TRBV15 and TRBJ2-3; D possibly corresponds to TRBD2 (5 bases). The germline V gene encodes CDR1 LNHNV and CDR2 YYDKDF (reference sequence). Trimming left V 0 bases short and J 6 bases short, with 13 bases between. The CDR3 covers 15 residues. The CDR3 bases are TGTGCCACCAGCAGAGACGCCACGGGCGGGGATACGCAGTATTTT. As protein: CATSRDATGGDTQYF.

This clone was picked up a small number of times. The CDR3 region has the DNA TGTGCCAGCAGTGTTTGGGGACAGGGGGCGAACACTGAAGCTTTCTTT. Translation gives CASSVWGQGANTEAFF. This chain links TRBV2 with TRBJ1-1; the match to TRBD1 covers 12 bases. The CDR3 runs 16 residues. Germline loops: CDR1 SNHLY, CDR2 FYNNEI. The V gene end was trimmed by 4 bases and the J gene end by 1 base; junction bases not matched to a gene: 4.

This clone was observed once. The J gene is TRBJ2-3, the V gene TRBV5-6; D is possibly TRBD2 (5 bases). Deletions cut 3 bases from V and 0 bases from J, with 8 bases between. Germline V gene data show CDR1 as SGHDT and CDR2 as YYEEEE. The CDR3 is made up of 14 amino acids. The CDR3 DNA reads as TGTGCCAGCAGCTCGGGGTTGAGCACAGATACGCAGTATTTT. It codes for CASSSGLSTDTQYF.

The V gene is TRBV10-2, the J gene TRBJ1-5, with 8 bases identical to TRBD1. The CDR3 covers 15 residues. V was pared by 2 bases and J by 2 bases, with 2 bases of the junction left unmatched. Germline V CDR1 and CDR2: WSHSY, SAAADI. CDR3 DNA: TGCGCCAGCAGTGAGCCGGGACAGGGCAATCAGCCCCAGCATTTT. This codes for CASSEPGQGNQPQHF.

V and J are TRBV14 and TRBJ1-1, with D hard to call. CDR1 is SGHDN and CDR2 is FVKESK in the germline V gene. V lost 0 bases and J 7 bases, leaving 6 bases between the germline ends. This CDR3 is built from 12 residues. This chain's CDR3 is CASSQDRIEAFF. The CDR3 DNA is TGTGCCAGCAGCCAAGACAGGATTGAAGCTTTCTTT.

The V gene is TRBV12-3 or TRBV12-4, the J gene TRBJ1-1; D not resolved. This CDR3 region has 11 residues. V lost 4 bases to trimming and J lost 8 bases, with 8 bases between them. For the CDR3, the DNA is TGTGCCAGCAGTTACAACAGCGAAGCTTTCTTT. It is translated as CASSYNSEAFF.

This rearrangement joins TRBV10-3 to TRBJ2-2; tentative D call: TRBD2 (5 bases). Looked up from germline, CDR1 is ENHRY and CDR2 is SYGVKD. Between the trimmed V and J ends, which lost 2 bases and 5 bases, there was a span of 9 bases. The CDR3 extends over 14 amino acids. For the CDR3, the DNA is TGTGCCATCAGTGAGAGCGGAAGGACCGGGGAGCTGTTTTTT. Its protein product is CAISESGRTGELFF.

The J gene is TRBJ2-3, the V gene TRBV2; D possibly corresponds to TRBD2 (6 bases). The germline gives CDR1 SNHLY, CDR2 FYNNEI. The CDR3 contains 16 residues. Trimming took 4 bases from V and 2 from J, leaving 16 bases between them. The CDR3, as DNA: TGTGCCAGCAGTGGAACTATAGGAGGGATCACAGATACGCAGTATTTT. Its translation: CASSGTIGGITDTQYF.

This clone was detected only once. The chain uses TRBV15 and TRBJ1-4; perhaps TRBD1 as D (6 bases). The V gene lost 4 bases and the J gene lost 5 bases, with 11 bases spanning the gap. Germline CDR1 and CDR2: LNHNV and YYDKDF (reference sequence). CDR3 size: 14 residues. The CDR3 nucleotides are TGTGCCACCAGCAAAGGGGGTGAAAATGAAAAACTGTTTTTT. This translates into CATSKGGENEKLFF. Combining the CDR3 with reference TRBV15 and TRBJ1-4 gives the whole variable domain DAMVIQNPRYQVTQFGKPVTLSCSQTLNHNVMYWYQQKSSQAPKLLFHYYDKDFNNEADTPDNFQSRRPNTSFCFLDIRSPGLGDTAMYLCATSKGGENEKLFFGSGTQLSVL.

The V call is TRBV5-1, the J call TRBJ2-1, with 9 positions matching TRBD2. CDR3 length equals 16 residues. Germline lookup yields CDR1 SGHRS and CDR2 YFSETQ. V shed 4 bases, J shed 7 bases, and the junction held 12 bases outside the gene matches. This CDR3 reads CASSPGLAPMRNEQFF. The DNA of the CDR3 is TGCGCCAGCAGCCCGGGACTAGCCCCTATGCGGAATGAGCAGTTCTTC.

The chain uses TRBV19 and TRBJ1-1; D is undetermined. Germline V CDR1 and CDR2: LNHDA, SQIVND (reference sequence). The CDR3 has 11 amino acids. V was shortened by 1 base and J by 7 bases, with 4 bases between the two germline ends. The CDR3 is CASSIGVEAFF. In DNA form, the CDR3 reads TGTGCCAGTAGTATAGGAGTTGAAGCTTTCTTT.

This sequence joins TRBV4-1 and TRBJ1-3; 7 bases agree with TRBD1. With V trimmed by 4 bases and J by 4 bases, 10 bases remained unmatched. This CDR3 comprises 16 residues. CDR1 is MGHRA and CDR2 is YSYEKL in the germline V gene. The CDR3 loop is CASSRSGQPAGNTIYF. CDR3 DNA: TGCGCCAGCAGCCGCTCGGGACAGCCTGCGGGAAACACCATATATTTT.

The gene calls are TRBV5-1 and TRBJ1-6; TRBD1 might be the D (5 bases). Looked up from germline, CDR1 is SGHRS and CDR2 is YFSETQ. The V gene lost 2 bases and the J gene lost 2 bases, with 8 bases spanning the gap. This CDR3 is 15 amino acids long. CDR3 amino acids: CASSLAGPYNSPLHF. CDR3 sequence (DNA): TGCGCCAGCAGCTTAGCAGGGCCCTATAATTCACCCCTCCACTTT.

V gene TRBV7-6 combines with J gene TRBJ2-1; 8 nucleotides agree with TRBD1. This CDR3 is 15 amino acids long. V was pared by 5 bases and J by 5 bases, with 8 bases of the junction left unmatched. Germline lookup yields CDR1 SGHVS and CDR2 FNYEAQ. CDR3: CASSTNRGFHNEQFF. Here the CDR3 DNA reads TGTGCCAGCAGCACGAACAGGGGGTTTCACAATGAGCAGTTCTTC.